The T cell receptor beta chain under discussion was sequenced for a study of beta chain features in type 1 diabetes. Study-level background: There were 95 million to 110 million sorted cells examined across all samples. Study conclusions and caveats: Shortening of TCRB CDR3s, moderate but significant, appeared in all four CD4+ subsets of Type 1 diabetes patients. Over-representation of high TCR-expressing cells was a possible consequence of cDNA sequencing.

Markers CD45RO/CCR7/CD25/CD127/CD95/CD27 served to sort CD4+ naive, central memory, regulatory and stem cell-like memory cells. CDR1 and CDR2 from the germline V gene are SGHRS and YFSETQ. CDR3 length: 15 amino acids. V lost 0 bases to trimming and J lost 7 bases; unmatched junction nucleotides: 4. The whole isolated RNA underwent reverse transcription, so sequencing captured expressed TCRB transcripts. Generated by immunoSEQ multiplex PCR, the TCRdb table keeps only in-frame clones and is missing some. The sample contains roughly 330,000 clones, roughly 12% of which appear only once. On this clone: As yet, its antigen is unknown.

V gene TRBV5-1 combines with J gene TRBJ2-4; 10 bases are shared with TRBD1. The sequence came from a young woman with type 1 diabetes. Sequencing used naive CD4+ T cells from blood. The CDR3 spells CASSLGQGAANIQYF. The CDR3 DNA reads TGCGCCAGCAGCTTGGGACAGGGGGCGGCGAACATTCAGTACTTC.